This T cell receptor (beta chain) derives from a study of beta chain features in type 1 diabetes. Study outcomes and limitations: Type 1 diabetes patients had VDJ junctions that carried fewer insertions and more deletions. TCRB CDR3 length was moderately but significantly reduced in all four CD4+ subsets of Type 1 diabetes patients.

CDR1 SGHDT and CDR2 YYEEEE come from the germline V gene. Trimming removed 2 bases from V and 0 bases from J, with 16 bases in between. The CDR3 has 17 amino acids. Blood was drawn once from each donor into heparinised tubes. The draws averaged roughly 120 mL. This clone was observed once. What it binds is not known. cDNA synthesis used the whole RNA isolate, giving expressed TCRB sequences. Naive, central memory and regulatory T cell samples came to a mean of around 3.3 million reads. Assay used: immunoSEQ multiplex PCR; TCRdb lists only in-frame clones, some missing. Among 250,000 to 350,000 clones listed, about 11% were seen once.

The chain has TRBV5-6 and TRBJ2-3; the D gene is possibly TRBD2 (5 bases). The sequence came from a young woman in good health. The sample taken for sequencing was naive CD4+ T cells from blood. CDR3 nucleotides: TGTGCCAGCAGCTTTATCGCGAGGACGGGGAGCACAGATACGCAGTATTTT. Translated, it gives CASSFIARTGSTDTQYF.